This passage covers 22 T cell receptor beta chains from one sample sequenced in a study of control samples from healthy donors and cancer patients. Using immunoSEQ multiplex PCR, the repertoire was profiled, and TCRdb retains in-frame clones only, with some absent. The sample has tens of thousands of clones, 90% seen once. Input material: blood. The receptors originated from a woman between 18 and 30 years old in good health.

The chain combines TRBV2 with TRBJ1-2; 9 bases are shared with TRBD1. Per the germline V gene, CDR1 is SNHLY and CDR2 is FYNNEI. This CDR3 contains 15 residues. Germline trimming cut 4 bases from V and 2 bases from J; bases unmatched to any gene: 5. The CDR3 reads CASSGDRVTNYGYTF. The CDR3 coding sequence is TGTGCCAGCAGTGGGGACAGGGTAACGAACTATGGCTACACCTTC.

J is TRBJ1-1 and V is TRBV20-1, with D possibly being TRBD1 (6 bases). The CDR3 is made up of 13 amino acids. Per the germline V gene, CDR1 is DFQATT and CDR2 is SNEGSKA (reference sequence). Trimming removed 3 bases from V and 1 base from J, with 9 bases in between. The CDR3 region is CSASIQGNTEAFF. For the CDR3, the DNA is TGCAGTGCTAGTATACAGGGGAACACTGAAGCTTTCTTT.

This clone was detected only once. CDR3 loop: CASKETGTYYEQYF. CDR3 nucleotide sequence: TGTGCCAGCAAAGAGACAGGGACCTACTACGAGCAGTACTTC. This chain links TRBV14 with TRBJ2-7; the match to TRBD1 covers 7 bases. Losses at the gene ends were 7 bases for V and 3 bases for J; bases not matched to a gene: 9. Per germline, CDR1 SGHDN and CDR2 FVKESK. The CDR3 has 14 residues.

V gene TRBV29-1 combines with J gene TRBJ2-5; 9 bases are a match to TRBD1. The V gene end was trimmed by 6 bases and the J gene end by 4 bases; junction bases not matched to a gene: 3. Germline CDR1 is SQVTM and CDR2 is ANQGSEA. The CDR3 totals 12 residues. Here the CDR3 DNA reads TGCAGCGTGGAGACAGGGGGAGAGACCCAGTACTTC. This gives the protein CSVETGGETQYF.

The chain employs TRBV9 and TRBJ2-5; 13 bases match TRBD2. Per the germline V gene, CDR1 is SGDLS and CDR2 is YYNGEE. The J segment lost 4 bases and the V segment lost 2 bases, leaving 8 bases of the junction unmatched. The CDR3 consists of 17 residues. The CDR3 is CASSVGGTSGVGETQYF. The CDR3 DNA reads as TGTGCCAGCAGCGTTGGTGGGACTAGCGGGGTGGGAGAGACCCAGTACTTC.

The chain is built from TRBV5-1 and TRBJ2-7, with 8 bases lining up with TRBD2. This CDR3 spans 13 amino acids. V shed 5 bases and J 2 bases; nucleotides not matched to a gene: 3. Germline loops: CDR1 SGHRS, CDR2 YFSETQ. The CDR3 DNA follows: TGCGCCAGCAGTTTAGCGGGGACCTACGAGCAGTACTTC. Translation: CASSLAGTYEQYF.

The chain carries TRBV24-1 and TRBJ2-3, with D possibly being TRBD1 (5 bases). V was shortened by 4 bases and J by 2 bases, with 15 bases between the two germline ends. Germline values: CDR1 KGHDR, CDR2 SFDVKD. The CDR3 sequence is 16 residues long. The CDR3 bases are TGTGCCACCAGTGAGACGTACAAGGACAACACAGATACGCAGTATTTT. Amino acids: CATSETYKDNTDTQYF.

This chain connects TRBV20-1 to TRBJ2-7; D perhaps matches TRBD1 (6 bases). The germline V and J ends were trimmed by 3 bases and 6 bases, with 18 bases remaining between them. Germline V CDR1 and CDR2: DFQATT, SNEGSKA (reference sequence). The CDR3 consists of 14 residues. The CDR3 spells CSASGGRDVFEQYF. CDR3 DNA sequence: TGCAGTGCTAGTGGGGGCAGGGACGTCTTCGAGCAGTACTTC.

CDR3 loop: CATSDSGAGGYTF. The CDR3 DNA follows: TGTGCCACCAGTGATTCAGGGGCCGGTGGCTACACCTTC. The gene calls are TRBV24-1 and TRBJ1-2; D possibly corresponds to TRBD1 (6 bases). V was pared by 2 bases and J by 7 bases, with 10 bases between. This CDR3 has 13 amino acids. The germline CDR1 and CDR2 sequences are KGHDR and SFDVKD.

This chain connects TRBV5-1 to TRBJ2-1, with 7 bases aligning to TRBD2. With V trimmed by 3 bases and J by 4 bases, 7 bases remained unmatched. Per germline, CDR1 SGHRS and CDR2 YFSETQ. The CDR3 contains 15 residues. For the CDR3, the DNA is TGCGCCAGCAGCTCCGGGACTACGCTATACAATGAGCAGTTCTTC. Amino acids: CASSSGTTLYNEQFF.

The gene calls are TRBV11-3 and TRBJ1-2; 9 bases map to TRBD1. Germline V lookup: CDR1 SGHNT, CDR2 YENEEA. CDR3 size: 15 residues. After removal of 2 bases from V and 3 bases from J, the junction contained 4 bases not matched to a gene. CDR3 nucleotide sequence: TGTGCCAGCAGCTTATCCTGGACAGGGGACTATGGCTACACCTTC. Protein: CASSLSWTGDYGYTF.

V usage is TRBV7-8 and J usage is TRBJ2-2; D call uncertain. Germline V lookup: CDR1 SGHVS, CDR2 FQNEAQ. The CDR3 extends over 13 amino acids. The germline V and J ends were trimmed by 1 base and 6 bases, with 6 bases remaining between them. In DNA, the CDR3 is TGTGCCAGCAGCTTAGGGGCGTCCGGGGAGCTGTTTTTT. As protein: CASSLGASGELFF.

The rearrangement links TRBV7-9 to TRBJ2-7, with no clear D. The ends were cut back, 2 bases at V and 1 base at J, with 18 bases in the middle. The CDR3 is 17 residues long. Germline V gives CDR1 SEHNR, CDR2 FQNEAQ (reference sequence). The CDR3 DNA is TGTGCCAGCAGCTTAACGGGCGGCGATCACTTGTCCTACGAGCAGTACTTC. Translation gives CASSLTGGDHLSYEQYF.

The chain combines TRBV5-6 with TRBJ1-2; TRBD1 aligns across 9 bases. The CDR3 extends over 13 amino acids. The germline V gene encodes CDR1 SGHDT and CDR2 YYEEEE. With V trimmed by 4 bases and J by 8 bases, 6 bases remained unmatched. In nucleotides, the CDR3 is TGTGCCAGCAGCACAGGACAGGGGAAGGGCTACACCTTC. It is translated as CASSTGQGKGYTF. The full variable domain, with the rest looked up from reference TRBV5-6 and TRBJ1-2, is DAGVTQSPTHLIKTRGQQVTLRCSPKSGHDTVSWYQQALGQGPQFIFQYYEEEERQRGNFPDRFSGHQFPNYSSELNVNALLLGDSALYLCASSTGQGKGYTFGSGTRLTVV.

The CDR3 nucleotides are TGTGCCAGCAGCCCCCGGGGGAACACTGAAGCTTTCTTT. This codes for CASSPRGNTEAFF. The V and J genes are TRBV6-5 and TRBJ1-1; no clear D gene. V lost 6 bases and J 1 base, leaving 9 bases between the germline ends. Germline CDR1 is MNHEY and CDR2 is SVGAGI. This CDR3 is 13 amino acids long.

This chain links TRBV25-1 with TRBJ2-7, with 11 bases fitting TRBD1. Germline values: CDR1 MGHDK, CDR2 SYGVNS. V shed 8 bases and J 7 bases; nucleotides not matched to a gene: 13. The CDR3 extends over 15 amino acids. The CDR3 nucleotides are TGTGCCAGCGGGACGTGGGGACAGGGGGTGGGGGAGCAGTACTTC. The encoded protein is CASGTWGQGVGEQYF.

The chain employs TRBV29-1 and TRBJ1-1; 8 positions match TRBD1. V was clipped by 4 bases and J by 1 base; unmatched bases: 20. The CDR3 has 19 amino acids. CDR1 and CDR2 from the germline V gene are SQVTM and ANQGSEA. The CDR3: CSVGEGSFGQGIGNTEAFF. The CDR3 nucleotides read TGCAGCGTTGGAGAGGGTTCTTTTGGACAGGGAATAGGGAACACTGAAGCTTTCTTT.

This chain links TRBV27 with TRBJ1-5, with D possibly TRBD1 on 6 matching bases. Germline values: CDR1 MNHEY, CDR2 SMNVEV (reference sequence). CDR3 length: 17 residues. Between the trimmed V and J ends, which lost 6 bases and 5 bases, there was a span of 23 bases. The DNA for the CDR3 is TGTGCCAGCAGCCCCCGTACCGAGGGGGGTGGGGATCAGCCCCAGCATTTT. Protein: CASSPRTEGGGDQPQHF.

The gene calls are TRBV6-5 and TRBJ2-7, with TRBD1 identical over 7 bases. The V segment lost 6 bases and the J segment 7 bases; nucleotides outside the gene matches: 9. This CDR3 is 13 amino acids long. Germline CDR1 and CDR2: MNHEY and SVGAGI. CDR3 residues: CASSRQGVWEQYF. CDR3 nucleotide sequence: TGTGCCAGCAGCCGACAGGGAGTGTGGGAGCAGTACTTC.

This clone was detected only once. The gene calls are TRBV12-5 and TRBJ2-7, with a weak D call TRBD1 (6 bases). CDR1 and CDR2 (germline): LGHNT, FRNRAP. The V and J ends lost 2 bases and 6 bases respectively, with 11 bases between them. The CDR3 runs 13 residues. The CDR3 here is CASGLYREGEQYF. The CDR3 DNA reads TGTGCTAGTGGTTTGTACAGGGAAGGCGAGCAGTACTTC.

The chain uses TRBV19 and TRBJ1-5, with 7 bases fitting TRBD1. Germline V gene lookup returns CDR1 LNHDA and CDR2 SQIVND (reference sequence). V lost 5 bases, J lost 1 base, and 2 bases stayed unmatched. The CDR3 sequence is 14 residues long. The CDR3 nucleotides are TGTGCCAGTAGTTTGACAGGGAGCAATCAGCCCCAGCATTTT. Protein sequence: CASSLTGSNQPQHF.

This clone was recorded a few times. The J gene is TRBJ2-2, the V gene TRBV6-5; 8 bases align to TRBD2. V gave up 6 bases and J gave up 2 bases; unmatched junction bases: 5. Germline-derived CDR1 and CDR2 are MNHEY and SVGAGI. The CDR3 is 15 residues long. CDR3 loop: CASRRGLGNTGELFF. The CDR3, as DNA: TGTGCCAGCAGACGGGGACTAGGTAACACCGGGGAGCTGTTTTTT.